This TCR beta chain was captured in a study of Graves' ophthalmopathy and Graves' hyperthyroidism. There are 16 residues in the CDR3. Germline V gives CDR1 MDHEN, CDR2 SYDVKM. Losses at the gene ends were 4 bases for V and 5 bases for J; bases not matched to a gene: 6. TCR beta CDR3 amplification used RNA transcripts. First-round RT-PCR employed HTBI primers, with a second-round multiplex PCR after it. TCRdb reprocessed the multiplex PCR reads with MiXCR, giving one entry per CDR3 protein. Of some 400,000 distinct CDR3 sequences listed, about 18% are singletons. A single count supports this clonotype. A duration under 3 months, NOSPECS ≥4, CAS ≥3 and moderate-to-severe activity characterized the donors with ophthalmopathy. PBMCs were obtained from 8.5 to 10 ml of fresh peripheral blood.

The TCR comes from a woman aged 18 to 35 with Graves' ophthalmopathy. Sequencing was carried out using peripheral blood. The V call is TRBV28, the J call TRBJ1-6, with 9 bases identical to TRBD1. This CDR3 reads CASSSAGQGNNSPLHF. Written as DNA, the CDR3 is TGTGCCAGCAGTTCAGCCGGACAGGGGAATAATTCACCCCTCCACTTT.